This T cell receptor (beta chain) is drawn from a study of cytomegalovirus exposure and HLA in healthy donors. Study-wide results and limits: First-cohort TCR clusters tended to co-occur in the roughly 130 validation repertoires, a later analysis found. The investigators catalogued 150 or so TCR beta chains as cytomegalovirus-associated.

TCRdb keeps only in-frame clones here, not all; method: immunoSEQ multiplex PCR. The sample holds 120,000 or so clones, over 75% seen once. The validation cohort, a group of more than 100 subjects, included the donors and was separate from the roughly 670-subject first cohort. Germline CDR1 reads LGHNA; CDR2 reads YNFKEQ. The CDR3 covers 15 residues. J gave up 2 bases and V 1 base, and 4 bases lay outside the gene matches. As concerns this clone: What it recognizes is unknown.

Sequenced material: PBMCs. The genes are TRBV4-2 and TRBJ2-7; 8 positions match TRBD1. The clonotype comes from a woman aged 25 to 39 in good health and CMV-seropositive. The CDR3 DNA reads as TGTGCCAGCAGCCAAGCAGGGGGCTTAACCTACGAGCAGTACTTC. Translation: CASSQAGGLTYEQYF.